These 28 T cell receptor beta chains came from one sample sequenced in a study of chemoradiotherapy in HPV16-positive cancers. Only in-frame clones appear in the TCRdb table, and some are missing; sequencing was by immunoSEQ multiplex PCR. This table has fewer than 40,000 clones, about nine tenths appearing once. This material consisted of blood, taken from a patient who underwent chemoradiotherapy. Receptors originate from a human donor with HPV-associated anogenital cancer.

The CDR3 spells CASSAVTGGTEAFF. CDR3 nucleotide sequence: TGCGCCAGCAGTGCAGTAACAGGGGGCACTGAAGCTTTCTTT. This chain joins TRBV10-1 and TRBJ1-1; 8 nucleotides match TRBD1. Germline V lookup: CDR1 WNHNN, CDR2 SYGVQD (reference sequence). V shed 4 bases and J 4 bases; nucleotides not matched to a gene: 5. This CDR3 has 14 residues.

The chain links TRBV9 to TRBJ2-1; 12 bases fit TRBD2. Germline CDR1 reads SGDLS; CDR2 reads YYNGEE. The junction had 4 bases not matched to a gene; V was cut back by 1 base and J by 5 bases. CDR3 length equals 16 residues. CDR3 region: CASSVPTSGGNNEQFF. In nucleotides, the CDR3 is TGTGCCAGCAGCGTACCGACTAGCGGGGGAAACAATGAGCAGTTCTTC.

The sample holds one count of this clone. V is TRBV19 and J is TRBJ1-2, with 7 bases matching TRBD1. With V trimmed by 5 bases and J by 4 bases, 4 bases remained unmatched. The CDR3 is 13 amino acids. Germline V CDR1 and CDR2: LNHDA, SQIVND (reference sequence). This CDR3 reads CASSRDSLYGYTF. The CDR3 bases are TGTGCCAGTAGTCGGGACAGCCTCTATGGCTACACCTTC.

The V and J genes are TRBV19 and TRBJ1-6, with a tentative D call TRBD1 (6 bases). Germline values: CDR1 LNHDA, CDR2 SQIVND (reference sequence). The CDR3 spans 13 residues. The V end lost 8 bases, the J end lost 9 bases, and 14 bases lay between the germline ends. The CDR3 coding sequence is TGTGCCAGTGGGGACATAAGGCGTTCACCCCTCCACTTT. It specifies CASGDIRRSPLHF.

The chain is built from TRBV2 and TRBJ1-1, with TRBD1 matching over 7 bases. The CDR3 has 14 amino acids. Germline loops: CDR1 SNHLY, CDR2 FYNNEI. Unmatched junction bases numbered 8, after V lost 6 bases and J lost 4 bases. For the CDR3, the DNA is TGTGCCAGCAGGCGACAGGGATCGAGCACTGAAGCTTTCTTT. Encoded protein: CASRRQGSSTEAFF.

As regards this clone: The sample contains more than one DNA sequence encoding this CDR3. This chain connects TRBV18 to TRBJ2-7; 9 positions agree with TRBD1. Germline CDR1 is KGHSH and CDR2 is LQKENI. The ends lost 3 bases at V and 4 bases at J; junction bases unmatched: 7. The CDR3 spans 15 residues. CDR3 coding DNA: TGTGCCAGCTCACCGCCGGGACAGGGACCGTACGAGCAGTACTTC. Translating it yields CASSPPGQGPYEQYF.

This clone has just one count. V and J are TRBV14 and TRBJ2-1; the match to TRBD2 covers 7 bases. The germline gives CDR1 SGHDN, CDR2 FVKESK. Unmatched junction bases numbered 7, after V lost 1 base and J lost 4 bases. The CDR3 is 16 residues long. The CDR3 is CASSQVVAGPYNEQFF. CDR3 bases: TGTGCCAGCAGCCAAGTCGTAGCGGGCCCTTACAATGAGCAGTTCTTC.

The chain carries TRBV7-9 and TRBJ1-6; TRBD1 aligns across 8 bases. CDR1 SEHNR and CDR2 FQNEAQ come from the germline V gene (reference sequence). V lost 2 bases, J lost 12 bases, and 12 bases stayed unmatched. This CDR3 spans 16 amino acids. CDR3 nucleotides: TGTGCCAGCAGCTTAAGTCGCGGACAGGGAGGTGGACCCCTCCACTTT. Translation: CASSLSRGQGGGPLHF.

The chain is built from TRBV19 and TRBJ1-5; TRBD1 is a possible D gene (6 bases). The V end lost 4 bases, the J end lost 5 bases, and 12 bases lay between the germline ends. The CDR3 sequence is 14 residues long. CDR1 is LNHDA and CDR2 is SQIVND in the germline V gene (reference sequence). The CDR3 bases are TGTGCCAGTAGTAATCTAGGGGGGTATCAGCCCCAGCATTTT. Its translation: CASSNLGGYQPQHF.

In DNA form, the CDR3 reads TGTGCCAGCAGCCCGGCGGGGACCCTCTCTGGAAACACCATATATTTT. This gives the protein CASSPAGTLSGNTIYF. The rearrangement joins TRBV7-9 to TRBJ1-3, with D possibly matching TRBD1 (5 bases). CDR1 is SEHNR and CDR2 is FQNEAQ in the germline V gene (reference sequence). The CDR3 runs to 16 residues. V shed 5 bases and J shed 0 bases, with 14 bases lying between them.

V and J are TRBV7-9 and TRBJ1-3; D uncertain. Trimming pared 5 bases from V and 0 bases from J, leaving 11 bases between. The CDR3 totals 15 residues. The germline CDR1 and CDR2 sequences are SEHNR and FQNEAQ (reference sequence). The CDR3, as DNA: TGTGCCAGCAGCACCTCCGGCTTCTCTGGAAACACCATATATTTT. Protein: CASSTSGFSGNTIYF.

The V gene is TRBV5-4, the J gene TRBJ2-1; 7 bases map to TRBD1. Germline CDR1 SGHNT, CDR2 YYREEE (reference sequence). The CDR3 totals 14 residues. The V and J ends lost 0 bases and 4 bases, in that order; junction bases with no gene match: 1. The CDR3 loop is CASSLGDSYNEQFF. CDR3 coding DNA: TGTGCCAGCAGCTTGGGGGACAGTTACAATGAGCAGTTCTTC.

This chain links TRBV5-1 with TRBJ1-4, with 8 bases identical to TRBD1. The J segment lost 10 bases and the V segment lost 6 bases, leaving 11 bases of the junction unmatched. The CDR3 runs 14 residues. Per the germline V gene, CDR1 is SGHRS and CDR2 is YFSETQ. The CDR3 sequence is CASILTPGGGKLFF. CDR3 DNA sequence: TGCGCCAGCATCCTAACCCCAGGGGGCGGAAAACTGTTTTTT.

V is TRBV18 and J is TRBJ2-3; possibly TRBD1 or TRBD2 for D (5 bases each). CDR3 size: 13 residues. V lost 5 bases and J 8 bases, leaving 14 bases between the germline ends. CDR1 KGHSH and CDR2 LQKENI come from the germline V gene. The CDR3 spells CASSNRDVGTQYF. The CDR3, as DNA: TGTGCCAGCTCAAACCGGGACGTCGGTACGCAGTATTTT.

The rearrangement links TRBV7-5 to TRBJ1-5. TRBV7-5 has pseudogene status. The CDR3 is 17 amino acids. CDR3 residues: CAHHAEPGDQSNQPQHF. CDR3 in DNA: TGTGCCCACCACGCCGAGCCCGGGGACCAGTCCAATCAGCCCCAGCATTTT.

J is TRBJ1-5 and V is TRBV4-2, with 8 nucleotides matching TRBD1. Germline V gene data show CDR1 as LGHNA and CDR2 as YNFKEQ. The CDR3 is 18 residues long. Germline trimming cut 0 bases from V and 0 bases from J; bases unmatched to any gene: 7. The CDR3 nucleotides are TGTGCCAGCAGCCAAGATGATGCAGGGGGCTATAGCAATCAGCCCCAGCATTTT. This translates into CASSQDDAGGYSNQPQHF.

The V and J genes are TRBV18 and TRBJ2-1; 8 bases are shared with TRBD2. This CDR3 is 14 amino acids long. The J segment lost 4 bases and the V segment lost 3 bases, leaving 2 bases of the junction unmatched. Germline CDR1 reads KGHSH; CDR2 reads LQKENI. CDR3 loop: CASSPQRGYNEQFF. As DNA, the CDR3 is TGTGCCAGCTCACCCCAGCGGGGGTACAATGAGCAGTTCTTC.

V and J are TRBV4-2 and TRBJ1-2, with 7 bases lining up with TRBD1. Trimming took 4 bases from V and 2 from J; bases not matched to a gene: 7. Germline lookup yields CDR1 LGHNA and CDR2 YNFKEQ. The CDR3 is made up of 15 amino acids. The CDR3 DNA is TGTGCCAGCAGCCCGACAAGGACAGGAAACTATGGCTACACCTTC. It is translated as CASSPTRTGNYGYTF.

The chain combines TRBV5-6 with TRBJ2-4; D is unclear. The CDR3 loop spans 15 amino acids. Germline V gives CDR1 SGHDT, CDR2 YYEEEE. Trimming took 0 bases from V and 1 from J, leaving 8 bases between them. The CDR3 protein is CASSLAGWAKNIQYF. Here the CDR3 DNA reads TGTGCCAGCAGCTTGGCCGGGTGGGCCAAAAACATTCAGTACTTC.

The chain couples TRBV11-3 to TRBJ1-4, with D perhaps matching TRBD1 (5 bases). The CDR3 runs to 14 residues. Trimming took off 4 bases at V and 5 bases at J, with 11 bases between the two ends. CDR1 and CDR2 from the germline V gene are SGHNT and YENEEA. The CDR3, as DNA: TGTGCCAGCAGCTCCGGGACGGTCAATGAAAAACTGTTTTTT. Translation gives CASSSGTVNEKLFF.

The V call is TRBV27, the J call TRBJ1-2; 8 nucleotides agree with TRBD1. Germline V gives CDR1 MNHEY, CDR2 SMNVEV (reference sequence). The length of the CDR3 is 12 residues. J was trimmed by 7 bases and V by 6 bases; bases with no gene match: 4. CDR3 DNA sequence: TGTGCCAGCAGGGACAGGGTTGGTGGCTACACCTTC. This codes for CASRDRVGGYTF.

The chain joins TRBV5-6 to TRBJ1-2; 7 bases align to TRBD1. J was trimmed by 10 bases and V by 1 base; bases with no gene match: 4. Germline loops: CDR1 SGHDT, CDR2 YYEEEE. This CDR3 region has 12 residues. This CDR3 is CASSLWDSYYTF. The CDR3 nucleotides read TGTGCCAGCAGCTTGTGGGACAGTTACTACACCTTC.

The gene calls are TRBV12-5 and TRBJ2-7, with unresolved D. The CDR3 has 12 amino acids. V gave up 1 base and J gave up 4 bases, with 5 bases separating them. From germline, CDR1 is LGHNT and CDR2 FRNRAP. CDR3 sequence reads: CASGLGGYEQYF. The DNA for the CDR3 is TGTGCTAGTGGTTTGGGGGGATACGAGCAGTACTTC.

This rearrangement joins TRBV6-4 to TRBJ1-1; D ambiguous. V lost 5 bases and J lost 1, with 8 bases in between. CDR1 is MRHNA and CDR2 is SNTAGT in the germline V gene. This CDR3 has 13 residues. CDR3 residues: CASSLGTNTEAFF. DNA of the CDR3: TGTGCCAGCAGTCTCGGAACGAACACTGAAGCTTTCTTT.

The rearrangement joins TRBV18 to TRBJ1-1; D is ambiguous. Germline CDR1 KGHSH, CDR2 LQKENI. The V and J ends lost 6 bases and 1 base respectively, with 15 bases between them. The CDR3 is 15 amino acids. The CDR3 DNA follows: TGTGCCAGCTCTCCTTCAAAACGGGAGAACACTGAAGCTTTCTTT. Protein product: CASSPSKRENTEAFF.

This chain joins TRBV2 and TRBJ1-5, with D possibly being TRBD1 (5 bases). The CDR3 consists of 13 residues. V was trimmed by 6 bases and J by 4 bases, leaving 10 bases between them. The V gene's germline CDR1 is SNHLY and CDR2 FYNNEI. The CDR3 region is CASRGDGNQPQHF. The CDR3 bases are TGTGCCAGCAGGGGGGACGGAAATCAGCCCCAGCATTTT.

The chain combines TRBV18 with TRBJ1-5; D not resolved. From germline, CDR1 is KGHSH and CDR2 LQKENI. CDR3 length equals 13 residues. Trimming removed 2 bases at V and 6 bases at J, with 8 bases between. For the CDR3, the DNA is TGTGCCAGCTCACCAGACGGAGTTCAGCCCCAGCATTTT. Translation gives CASSPDGVQPQHF. The whole variable domain, remainder taken from reference TRBV18 and TRBJ1-5, is NAGVMQNPRHLVRRRGQEARLRCSPMKGHSHVYWYRQLPEEGLKFMVYLQKENIIDESGMPKERFSAEFPKEGPSILRIQQVVRGDSAAYFCASSPDGVQPQHFGDGTRLSIL.

The chain links TRBV19 to TRBJ2-1; 8 bases map to TRBD2. Germline trimming cut 6 bases from V and 12 bases from J; bases unmatched to any gene: 10. The CDR3 runs 13 residues. CDR1 and CDR2 from the germline V gene are LNHDA and SQIVND (reference sequence). The CDR3 loop is CASRGGGYFGQFF. CDR3 coding DNA: TGTGCCAGTAGGGGCGGGGGGTATTTTGGGCAGTTCTTC.